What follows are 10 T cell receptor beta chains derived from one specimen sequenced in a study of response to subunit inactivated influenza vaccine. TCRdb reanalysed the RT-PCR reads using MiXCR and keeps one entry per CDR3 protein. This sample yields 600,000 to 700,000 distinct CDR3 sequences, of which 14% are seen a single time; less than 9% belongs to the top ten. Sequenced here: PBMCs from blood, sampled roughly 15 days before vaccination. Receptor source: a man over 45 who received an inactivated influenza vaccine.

The CDR3 sequence: CSVSSGAGREKLFF. The CDR3 nucleotides read TGCAGCGTTAGTTCGGGGGCAGGACGAGAAAAACTGTTTTTT. The rearrangement joins TRBV29-1 to TRBJ1-4; a possible D gene is TRBD1 (6 bases). The germline V and J ends were trimmed by 5 bases and 8 bases, with 18 bases remaining between them. This CDR3 is 14 amino acids long. Germline V gives CDR1 SQVTM, CDR2 ANQGSEA. Filled out from reference TRBV29-1 and TRBJ1-4, the complete variable domain reads SAVISQKPSRDICQRGTSLTIQCQVDSQVTMMFWYRQQPGQSLTLIATANQGSEATYESGFVIDKFPISRPNLTFSTLTVSNMSPEDSSIYLCSVSSGAGREKLFFGSGTQLSVL.

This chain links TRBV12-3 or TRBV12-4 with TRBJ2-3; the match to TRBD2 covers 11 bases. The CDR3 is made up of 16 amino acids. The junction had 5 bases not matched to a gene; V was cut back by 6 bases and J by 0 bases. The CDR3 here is CASSPASGGSTDTQYF. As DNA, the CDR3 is TGTGCCAGCAGCCCGGCTAGCGGGGGGAGCACAGATACGCAGTATTTT.

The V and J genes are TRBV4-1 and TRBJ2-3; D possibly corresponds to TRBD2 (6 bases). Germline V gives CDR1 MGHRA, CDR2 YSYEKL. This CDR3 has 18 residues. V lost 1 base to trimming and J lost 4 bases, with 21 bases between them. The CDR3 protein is CASSQGPSRGTSSDTQYF. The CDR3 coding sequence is TGCGCCAGCAGCCAAGGACCCTCCCGCGGGACCAGCTCAGATACGCAGTATTTT.

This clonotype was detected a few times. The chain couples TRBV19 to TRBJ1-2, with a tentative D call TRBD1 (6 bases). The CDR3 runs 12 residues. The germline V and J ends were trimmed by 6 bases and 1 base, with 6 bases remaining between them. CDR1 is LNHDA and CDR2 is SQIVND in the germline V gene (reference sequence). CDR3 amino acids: CASRDSNYGYTF. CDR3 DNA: TGTGCCAGTAGGGACAGTAACTATGGCTACACCTTC.

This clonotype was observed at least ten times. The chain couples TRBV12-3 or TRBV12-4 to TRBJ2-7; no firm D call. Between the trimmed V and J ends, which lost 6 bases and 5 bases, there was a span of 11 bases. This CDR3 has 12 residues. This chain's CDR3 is CASSKDAHEQYF. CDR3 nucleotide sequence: TGTGCCAGCAGCAAAGACGCGCACGAGCAGTACTTC.

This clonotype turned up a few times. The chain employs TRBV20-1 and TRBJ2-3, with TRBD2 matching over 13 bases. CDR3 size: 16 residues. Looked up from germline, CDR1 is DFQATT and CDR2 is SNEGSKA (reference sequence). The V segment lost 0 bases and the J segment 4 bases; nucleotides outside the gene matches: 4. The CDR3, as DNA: TGCAGTGCTAGAGATACTAGCGGGGGGGCGGCAGATACGCAGTATTTT. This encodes CSARDTSGGAADTQYF.

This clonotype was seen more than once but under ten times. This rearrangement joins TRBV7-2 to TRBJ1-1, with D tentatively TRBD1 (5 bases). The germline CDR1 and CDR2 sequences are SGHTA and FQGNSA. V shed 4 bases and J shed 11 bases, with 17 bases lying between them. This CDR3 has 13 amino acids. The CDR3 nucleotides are TGTGCCAGCAGCTATGCGTACGGGGGGGTGGCTTTCTTT. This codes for CASSYAYGGVAFF.

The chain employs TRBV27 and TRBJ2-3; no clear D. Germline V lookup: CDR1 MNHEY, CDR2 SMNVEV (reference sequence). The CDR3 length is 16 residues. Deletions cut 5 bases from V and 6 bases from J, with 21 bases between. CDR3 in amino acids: CASSPERRSMADTQYF. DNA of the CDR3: TGTGCCAGCAGTCCGGAAAGACGTTCTATGGCTGATACGCAGTATTTT.

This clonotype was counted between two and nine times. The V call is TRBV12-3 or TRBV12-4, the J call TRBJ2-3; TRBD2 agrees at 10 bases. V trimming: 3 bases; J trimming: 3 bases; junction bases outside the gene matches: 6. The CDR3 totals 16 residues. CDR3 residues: CASSFQSGRGTDTQYF. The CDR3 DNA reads TGTGCCAGCAGTTTCCAAAGCGGGAGGGGGACAGATACGCAGTATTTT.

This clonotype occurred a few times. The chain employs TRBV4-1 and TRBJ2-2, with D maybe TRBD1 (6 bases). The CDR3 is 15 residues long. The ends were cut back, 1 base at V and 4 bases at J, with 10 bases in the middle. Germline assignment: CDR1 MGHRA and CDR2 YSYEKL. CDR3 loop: CASSQARGFTGELFF. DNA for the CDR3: TGCGCCAGCAGCCAAGCCAGGGGCTTCACCGGGGAGCTGTTTTTT.